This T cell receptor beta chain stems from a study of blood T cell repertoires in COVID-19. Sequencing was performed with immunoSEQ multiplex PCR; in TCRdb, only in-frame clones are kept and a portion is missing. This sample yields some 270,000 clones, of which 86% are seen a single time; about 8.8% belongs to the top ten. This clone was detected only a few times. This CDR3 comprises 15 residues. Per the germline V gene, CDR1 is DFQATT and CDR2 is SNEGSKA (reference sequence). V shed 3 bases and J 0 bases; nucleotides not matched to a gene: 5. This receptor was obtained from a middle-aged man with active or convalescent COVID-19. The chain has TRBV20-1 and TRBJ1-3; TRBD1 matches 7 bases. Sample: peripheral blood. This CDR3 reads CSASAGQISGNTIYF. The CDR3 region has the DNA TGCAGTGCTAGTGCGGGACAGATCTCTGGAAACACCATATATTTT.